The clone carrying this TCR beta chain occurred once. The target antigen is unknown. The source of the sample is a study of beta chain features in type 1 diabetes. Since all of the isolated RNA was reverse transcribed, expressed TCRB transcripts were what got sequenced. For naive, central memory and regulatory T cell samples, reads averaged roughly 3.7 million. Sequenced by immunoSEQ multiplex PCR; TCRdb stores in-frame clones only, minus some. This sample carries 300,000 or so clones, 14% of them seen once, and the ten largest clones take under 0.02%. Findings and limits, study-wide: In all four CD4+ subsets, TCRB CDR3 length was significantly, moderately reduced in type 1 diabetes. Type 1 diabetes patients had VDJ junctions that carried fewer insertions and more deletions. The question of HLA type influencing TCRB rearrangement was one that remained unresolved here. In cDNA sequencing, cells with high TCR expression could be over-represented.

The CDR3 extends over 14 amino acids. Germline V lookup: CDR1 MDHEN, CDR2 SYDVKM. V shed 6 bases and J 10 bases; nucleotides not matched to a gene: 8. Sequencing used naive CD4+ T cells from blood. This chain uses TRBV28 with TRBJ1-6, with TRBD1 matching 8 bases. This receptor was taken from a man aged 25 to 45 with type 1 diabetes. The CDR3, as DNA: TGTGCCAGCAGGCTTCAGGGGGCAAGATCACCCCTCCACTTT. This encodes CASRLQGARSPLHF.